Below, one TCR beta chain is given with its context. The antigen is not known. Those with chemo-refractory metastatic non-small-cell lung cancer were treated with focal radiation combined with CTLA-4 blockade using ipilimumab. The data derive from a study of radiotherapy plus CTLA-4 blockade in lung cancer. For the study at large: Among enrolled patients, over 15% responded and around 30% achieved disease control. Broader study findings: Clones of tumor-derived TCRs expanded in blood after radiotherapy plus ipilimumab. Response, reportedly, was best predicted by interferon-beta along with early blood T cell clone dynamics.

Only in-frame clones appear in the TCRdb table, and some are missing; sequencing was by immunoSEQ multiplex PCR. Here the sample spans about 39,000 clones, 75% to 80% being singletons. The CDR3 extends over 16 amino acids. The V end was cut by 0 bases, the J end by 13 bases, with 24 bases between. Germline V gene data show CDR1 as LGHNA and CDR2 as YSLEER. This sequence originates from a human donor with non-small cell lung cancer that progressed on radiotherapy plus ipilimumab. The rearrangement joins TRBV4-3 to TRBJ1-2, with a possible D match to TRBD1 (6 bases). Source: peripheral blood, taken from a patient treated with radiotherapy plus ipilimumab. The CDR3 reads CASSQESVGTRRSCTF. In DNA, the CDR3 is TGCGCCAGCAGCCAAGAGAGCGTAGGGACAAGGCGAAGTTGCACCTTC.